The 12 T cell receptor beta chains below come from one sample, sequenced in a study of control samples from healthy donors and cancer patients. Sequenced by immunoSEQ multiplex PCR; TCRdb stores in-frame clones only, minus some. The profile shows about 92,000 clones, more than 75% of them singletons. The sequenced material came from blood. These receptors were collected from an older woman in good health.

This clone showed up just a few times. The V and J genes are TRBV18 and TRBJ1-2; no firm D call. This CDR3 is built from 12 residues. Germline CDR1 and CDR2: KGHSH and LQKENI. V lost 3 bases and J 8 bases, leaving 10 bases between the germline ends. The CDR3 region has the DNA TGTGCCAGCTCACCGCGGACTGGGGGCTACACCTTC. Translated, it gives CASSPRTGGYTF.

The DNA for the CDR3 is TGTGCCAGCAGCGCCGGGAACTCCTACAATGAGCAGTTCTTC. Its protein is CASSAGNSYNEQFF. The V call is TRBV9, the J call TRBJ2-1, with D possibly being TRBD2 (5 bases). This CDR3 has 14 residues. The V gene's germline CDR1 is SGDLS and CDR2 YYNGEE. Trimming shortened V by 3 bases and J by 0 bases, and 7 bases separated the two germline ends. The full variable domain, rest sourced from reference TRBV9 and TRBJ2-1, is DSGVTQTPKHLITATGQRVTLRCSPRSGDLSVYWYQQSLDQGLQFLIQYYNGEERAKGNILERFSAQQFPDLHSELNLSSLELGDSALYFCASSAGNSYNEQFFGPGTRLTVL.

This clone was picked up a small number of times. DNA of the CDR3: TGTGCCAGCAGTTTGAGGGTTGACTATGGCTACACCTTC. Translated: CASSLRVDYGYTF. The V and J genes are TRBV27 and TRBJ1-2, with D uncertain. Trimming shortened V by 3 bases and J by 3 bases, and 8 bases separated the two germline ends. Germline V gives CDR1 MNHEY, CDR2 SMNVEV (reference sequence). This CDR3 is built from 13 residues.

The chain joins TRBV5-1 to TRBJ2-3; 9 positions agree with TRBD1. The CDR3 totals 14 residues. V gave up 4 bases and J gave up 4 bases; unmatched junction bases: 4. Germline V gene sequence: CDR1 SGHRS, CDR2 YFSETQ. The CDR3 loop reads CASSPTGGPDTQYF. CDR3 nucleotide sequence: TGCGCCAGCAGCCCGACAGGGGGACCAGATACGCAGTATTTT. The variable domain in full, with the rest retrieved from reference TRBV5-1 and TRBJ2-3, is KAGVTQTPRYLIKTRGQQVTLSCSPISGHRSVSWYQQTPGQGLQFLFEYFSETQRNKGNFPGRFSGRQFSNSRSEMNVSTLELGDSALYLCASSPTGGPDTQYFGPGTRLTVL.

This chain joins TRBV12-5 and TRBJ1-2; D unresolved. Germline CDR1 and CDR2: LGHNT and FRNRAP. With 1 base removed from V and 3 bases from J, the gap between germline ends came to 6 bases. The CDR3 runs 13 residues. The DNA of the CDR3 is TGTGCTAGTGGTTTGGCTAAGTACTATGGCTACACCTTC. It is translated as CASGLAKYYGYTF. The complete variable domain, with remaining parts taken from reference TRBV12-5 and TRBJ1-2, reads DARVTQTPRHKVTEMGQEVTMRCQPILGHNTVFWYRQTMMQGLELLAYFRNRAPLDDSGMPKDRFSAEMPDATLATLKIQPSEPRDSAVYFCASGLAKYYGYTFGSGTRLTVV.

This clone was seen only a few times. This CDR3 is also generated by other DNA sequences in the sample. This rearrangement joins TRBV10-3 to TRBJ1-1, with a tentative D call TRBD1 (6 bases). CDR1 and CDR2 from the germline V gene are ENHRY and SYGVKD. V gave up 5 bases and J gave up 8 bases, with 9 bases separating them. The CDR3 is 11 amino acids. This chain's CDR3 is CAISPGTEAFF. The CDR3 bases are TGTGCCATCAGTCCCGGGACAGAAGCTTTCTTT.

The J gene is TRBJ1-3, the V gene TRBV18, with D maybe TRBD1 (5 bases). Germline loops: CDR1 KGHSH, CDR2 LQKENI. This CDR3 region has 17 residues. Trimming took 2 bases from V and 0 from J, leaving 14 bases between them. The CDR3 is CASSPGGDSFSGNTIYF. CDR3 DNA sequence: TGTGCCAGCTCACCAGGGGGGGATTCCTTCTCTGGAAACACCATATATTTT.

This clone appeared a few times. The J gene is TRBJ2-5, the V gene TRBV10-2; tentatively, D is TRBD2 (6 bases). Trimming stripped 9 bases from V and 4 bases from J, with 12 bases between. The CDR3 has 12 residues. CDR1 is WSHSY, CDR2 SAAADI, per germline. In DNA, the CDR3 is TGCGCCAGTACCGGGACTTTAGAGACCCAGTACTTC. Protein product: CASTGTLETQYF.

This rearrangement joins TRBV6-5 to TRBJ2-3, with a weak D call TRBD2 (6 bases). Germline CDR1 MNHEY, CDR2 SVGAGI. V was pared by 6 bases and J by 3 bases, with 16 bases between. This CDR3 contains 15 residues. The CDR3 coding sequence is TGTGCCAGCAGGTTGGGAGGATCAAATACAGATACGCAGTATTTT. This codes for CASRLGGSNTDTQYF.

V and J are TRBV6-5 and TRBJ2-1, with 7 bases lining up with TRBD1. The CDR3 covers 14 residues. Germline V CDR1 and CDR2: MNHEY, SVGAGI. After removal of 2 bases from V and 5 bases from J, the junction contained 3 bases not matched to a gene. The CDR3 region has the DNA TGTGCCAGCAGTTACGGGACAGTAAACAATGAGCAGTTCTTC. Protein sequence: CASSYGTVNNEQFF.

The chain uses TRBV19 and TRBJ1-2; 9 positions match TRBD1. Germline V lookup: CDR1 LNHDA, CDR2 SQIVND (reference sequence). The ends lost 5 bases at V and 2 bases at J; junction bases unmatched: 6. The CDR3 runs to 15 residues. The CDR3 DNA follows: TGTGCCAGTAGTGAATTGGGACAGGGAAACTATGGCTACACCTTC. Protein product: CASSELGQGNYGYTF. Complete variable domain (other parts from reference TRBV19 and TRBJ1-2): DGGITQSPKYLFRKEGQNVTLSCEQNLNHDAMYWYRQDPGQGLRLIYYSQIVNDFQKGDIAEGYSVSREKKESFPLTVTSAQKNPTAFYLCASSELGQGNYGYTFGSGTRLTVV.

This chain joins TRBV9 and TRBJ2-2; tentative D call: TRBD1 (5 bases). The CDR3 sequence is 13 residues long. The germline gives CDR1 SGDLS, CDR2 YYNGEE. V lost 3 bases, J lost 2 bases, and 5 bases lay in between. The CDR3 is CASSGGNTGELFF. The CDR3 nucleotides are TGTGCCAGCAGCGGGGGCAACACCGGGGAGCTGTTTTTT.